Listed below are T cell receptor beta chains from one sample, sequenced in a study of T cells after yellow fever vaccination. Using its own MiXCR run on the 5' RACE reads, TCRdb lists one record per CDR3 protein. The table includes about 320,000 distinct CDR3 sequences, around a tenth detected once. The source was CD4+ T cells sorted from PBMCs, collected 45 days after the yellow fever booster vaccination. These receptors all stem from a man aged 18 to 30 who received the YFV17D yellow fever vaccine. The CDR3 runs from the conserved cysteine through the conserved F or W. A D gene is named only where the DNA matches it firmly. Size is omitted from some rows. Given values are once, few, many or a class for expanded clones.

J | V | size | length | D | DNA | CDR3
TRBJ2-5 | TRBV7-2 | - | 15 | - | TGTGCCAGCAGCTTAGGTTATTATATTAAAGAGACCCAGTACTTC | CASSLGYYIKETQYF
TRBJ2-2 | TRBV9 | - | 16 | TRBD2 | TGTGCCAGCAGCGTAGCCGGCGGGGGGGACACCGGGGAGCTGTTTTTT | CASSVAGGGDTGELFF
TRBJ2-5 | TRBV6-2/TRBV6-3 | - | 15 | - | TGTGCCAGTCAGGAGGTAGGGGGGCCAGGAGAGACCCAGTACTTC | CASQEVGGPGETQYF
TRBJ1-5 | TRBV2 | few | 15 | - | TGTGCCAGCAGTGAAGGACAGCTTAGCAATCAGCCCCAGCATTTT | CASSEGQLSNQPQHF
TRBJ2-3 | TRBV7-9 | - | 17 | - | TGTGCCAGCAGCGTTGACCAAGGTCGAATTAGCACAGATACGCAGTATTTT | CASSVDQGRISTDTQYF
TRBJ1-4 | TRBV5-1 | - | 15 | TRBD1 | TGCGCCAGCAGCTTGACAGGGGCGCGGGATGAAAAACTGTTTTTT | CASSLTGARDEKLFF
TRBJ1-1 | TRBV19 | few | 16 | TRBD1 | TGTGCCAGTACTGAGGACAGGGCGTTTCGGAACACTGAAGCTTTCTTT | CASTEDRAFRNTEAFF
TRBJ1-2 | TRBV5-6 | few | 14 | - | TGTGCCAGCAGCTTGGCGGGGCTAAACTATGGCTACACCTTC | CASSLAGLNYGYTF
TRBJ2-3 | TRBV7-2 | - | 13 | - | TGTGCCAGCAGCTTAGACTCTTCAGATACGCAGTATTTT | CASSLDSSDTQYF
TRBJ2-3 | TRBV6-2/TRBV6-3 | many | 18 | TRBD2 | TGTGCCAGCAGTTACCCTACTAGCGGGGGGACGAGCACAGATACGCAGTATTTT | CASSYPTSGGTSTDTQYF
TRBJ2-5 | TRBV2 | few | 15 | TRBD1 | TGTGCCAGCAGGCCGGACAGGACCTCCCAAGAGACCCAGTACTTC | CASRPDRTSQETQYF
TRBJ1-5 | TRBV12-3/TRBV12-4 | few | 19 | - | TGTGCCAGCAGTTTGTTACTCGGACAGAGTCGTTCTAGCAATCAGCCCCAGCATTTT | CASSLLLGQSRSSNQPQHF